The source of this TCR beta chain is a study of cytomegalovirus exposure and HLA in healthy donors. Study-wide findings and caveats: Most CMV-associated TCR beta chains appeared HLA-restricted in a later analysis.

Researchers ran the PCR with 60 Vbeta and 13 Jbeta primers. Profiling relied on immunoSEQ multiplex PCR, and the TCRdb table lists in-frame clones only, not all of them. The table lists 65,000 or so clones, more than 75% of them singletons. Healthy individuals who donated bone marrow served as the donors. The V gene end was trimmed by 4 bases and the J gene end by 4 bases; junction bases not matched to a gene: 10. Germline assignment: CDR1 SGHTS and CDR2 YDEGEE. The CDR3 runs to 15 residues. A remark on this clone: No antigen is known for it.

This clonotype was sampled from a girl between 5 and 17 years old in good health and CMV-seropositive. The chain recombines TRBV5-8 with TRBJ1-1; TRBD1 matches 7 bases. Sequencing was carried out using PBMCs. The CDR3: CASSAYTGEATEAFF. DNA for the CDR3: TGTGCCAGCAGCGCCTACACAGGGGAGGCCACTGAAGCTTTCTTT.